This T cell receptor beta chain was captured in a study of identifying expanded T cells in peripheral blood. Assay: immunoSEQ multiplex PCR; the TCRdb copy retains only in-frame clones and omits some. The repertoire has fewer than 110,000 clones, about 83% of them found once; the top ten carry about 17%. Remarks on this clone: Its cognate antigen is unknown.

Study-level findings and limits: About 1.3 clones differed between technical replicates, versus about 15 and 19 over time. Across healthy donors, higher total template counts meant significantly greater roughly 2-week count variance.

Trimming shortened V by 0 bases and J by 9 bases, and 6 bases separated the two germline ends. CDR1 SGHDN and CDR2 FVKESK come from the germline V gene. This CDR3 has 12 residues. No infections or other immune events were documented during collection. The chain uses TRBV14 and TRBJ2-1; D is uncertain. What was sequenced was blood. The sequence derives from a person aged 18 to 70 in good health. The CDR3 spells CASSQDPTEQFF. The CDR3 bases are TGTGCCAGCAGCCAAGATCCGACTGAGCAGTTCTTC. The complete variable domain, with remaining parts taken from reference TRBV14 and TRBJ2-1, reads EAGVTQFPSHSVIEKGQTVTLRCDPISGHDNLYWYRRVMGKEIKFLLHFVKESKQDESGMPNNRFLAERTGGTYSTLKVQPAELEDSGVYFCASSQDPTEQFFGPGTRLTVL.